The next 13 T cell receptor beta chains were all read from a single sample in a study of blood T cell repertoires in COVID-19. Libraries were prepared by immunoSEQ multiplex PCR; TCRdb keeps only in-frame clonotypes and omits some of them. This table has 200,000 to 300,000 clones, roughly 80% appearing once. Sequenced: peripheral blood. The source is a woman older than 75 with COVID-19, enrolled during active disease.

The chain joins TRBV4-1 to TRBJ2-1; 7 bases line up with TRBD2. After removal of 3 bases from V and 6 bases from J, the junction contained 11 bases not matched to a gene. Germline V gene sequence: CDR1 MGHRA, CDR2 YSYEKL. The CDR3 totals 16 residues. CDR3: CASSQRGGSWFNEQFF. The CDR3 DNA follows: TGCGCCAGCAGCCAGAGAGGCGGGAGCTGGTTCAATGAGCAGTTCTTC.

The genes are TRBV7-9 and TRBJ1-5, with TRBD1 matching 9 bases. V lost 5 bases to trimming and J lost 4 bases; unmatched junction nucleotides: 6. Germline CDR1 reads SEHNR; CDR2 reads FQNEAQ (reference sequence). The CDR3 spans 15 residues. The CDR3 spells CASSAWDRDNQPQHF. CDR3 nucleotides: TGTGCCAGCAGCGCCTGGGACAGGGATAATCAGCCCCAGCATTTT.

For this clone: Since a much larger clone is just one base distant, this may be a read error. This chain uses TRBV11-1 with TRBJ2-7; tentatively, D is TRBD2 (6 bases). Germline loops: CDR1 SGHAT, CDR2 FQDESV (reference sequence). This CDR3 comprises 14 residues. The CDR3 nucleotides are TGTGTCAGCAGCATCCCGGGACTGCCGCCTCGGCAGTACTTC. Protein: CVSSIPGLPPRQYF.

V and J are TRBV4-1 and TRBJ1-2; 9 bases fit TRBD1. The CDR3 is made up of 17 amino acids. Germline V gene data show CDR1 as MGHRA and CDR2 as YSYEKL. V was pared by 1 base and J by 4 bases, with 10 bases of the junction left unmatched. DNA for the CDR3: TGCGCCAGCAGCCAAGTTCCCTCGGGACAGGGAATCTATGGCTACACCTTC. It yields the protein CASSQVPSGQGIYGYTF.

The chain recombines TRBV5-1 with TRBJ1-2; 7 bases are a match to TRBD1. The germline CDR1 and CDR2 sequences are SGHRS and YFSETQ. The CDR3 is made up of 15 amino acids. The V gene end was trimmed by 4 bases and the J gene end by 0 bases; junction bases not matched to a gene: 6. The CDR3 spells CASSEGQIANYGYTF. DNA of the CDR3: TGCGCCAGCAGCGAGGGACAGATTGCTAACTATGGCTACACCTTC.

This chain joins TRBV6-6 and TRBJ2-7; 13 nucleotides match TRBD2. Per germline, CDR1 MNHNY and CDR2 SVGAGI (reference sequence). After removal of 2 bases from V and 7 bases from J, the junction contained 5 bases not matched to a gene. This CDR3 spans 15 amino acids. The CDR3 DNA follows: TGTGCCAGCAGTTACGGGACTAGCGGGACGGGAGAGCAGTACTTC. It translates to CASSYGTSGTGEQYF.

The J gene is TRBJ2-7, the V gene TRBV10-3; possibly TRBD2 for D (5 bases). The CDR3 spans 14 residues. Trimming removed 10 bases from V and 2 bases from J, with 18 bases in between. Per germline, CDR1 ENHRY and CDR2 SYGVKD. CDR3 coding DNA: TGTGCCACTACGGGGTTGGGGAAAACCTACGAGCAGTACTTC. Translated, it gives CATTGLGKTYEQYF.

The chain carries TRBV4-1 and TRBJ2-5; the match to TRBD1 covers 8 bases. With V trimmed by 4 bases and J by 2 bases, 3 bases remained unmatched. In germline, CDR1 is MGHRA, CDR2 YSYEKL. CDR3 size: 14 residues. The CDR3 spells CASSRRQGQETQYF. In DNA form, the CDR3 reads TGCGCCAGCAGCCGAAGACAGGGGCAAGAGACCCAGTACTTC.

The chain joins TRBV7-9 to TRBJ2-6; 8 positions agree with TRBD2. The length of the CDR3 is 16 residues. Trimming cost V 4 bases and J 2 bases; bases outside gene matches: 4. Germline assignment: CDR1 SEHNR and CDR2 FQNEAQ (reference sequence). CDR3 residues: CASSSGGVAGANVLTF. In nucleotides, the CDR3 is TGTGCCAGCAGCTCCGGGGGGGTAGCTGGGGCCAACGTCCTGACTTTC.

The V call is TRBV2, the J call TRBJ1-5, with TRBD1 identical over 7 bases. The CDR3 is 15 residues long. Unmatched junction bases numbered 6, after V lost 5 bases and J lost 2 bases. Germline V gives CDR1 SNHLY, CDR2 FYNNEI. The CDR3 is CASSSSGQGNQPQHF. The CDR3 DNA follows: TGTGCCAGCAGTTCCTCCGGACAGGGCAATCAGCCCCAGCATTTT.

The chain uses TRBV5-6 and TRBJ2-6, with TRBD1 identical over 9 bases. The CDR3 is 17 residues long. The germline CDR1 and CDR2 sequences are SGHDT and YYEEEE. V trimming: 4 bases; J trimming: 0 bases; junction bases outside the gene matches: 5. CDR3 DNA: TGTGCCAGCAGCGGGACAGGGAGAGGCTCTGGGGCCAACGTCCTGACTTTC. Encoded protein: CASSGTGRGSGANVLTF.

CDR3 sequence (DNA): TGTGCCAGCAGTTCACCTCACCGCCAGGGCAATGGCTACACCTTC. It codes for CASSSPHRQGNGYTF. This chain joins TRBV6-2 or TRBV6-3 and TRBJ1-2, with a tentative D call TRBD1 (5 bases). This CDR3 region has 15 residues. The ends were cut back, 4 bases at V and 6 bases at J, with 18 bases in the middle. Germline CDR1 MNHEY, CDR2 SVGEGT.

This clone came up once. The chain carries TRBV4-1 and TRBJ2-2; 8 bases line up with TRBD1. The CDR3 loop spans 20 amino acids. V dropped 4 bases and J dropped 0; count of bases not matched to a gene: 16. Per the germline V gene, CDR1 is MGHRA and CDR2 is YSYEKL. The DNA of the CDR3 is TGCGCCAGCAGCCCCTGGGGGACAGGACGTAGATCGTCGAACACCGGGGAGCTGTTTTTT. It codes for CASSPWGTGRRSSNTGELFF.